Below, 19 T cell receptor beta chains from the same sample are listed, as sequenced in a study of T-cell memory formation after mild COVID-19. TCRdb used MiXCR to reprocess the 5' RACE reads, holding one entry per CDR3 protein. The data contain some 100,000 distinct CDR3 sequences, 11% of them seen just once; the ten biggest clones take up about 40%. The sample comprised PBMCs or a T cell subset sorted from them (not recorded which). All receptors come from a young man who had mild COVID-19 (a few samples of this study predate the infection). Cell type and time point are not known.

The V call is TRBV5-1, the J call TRBJ1-6, with D tentatively TRBD1 (5 bases). Germline lookup yields CDR1 SGHRS and CDR2 YFSETQ. CDR3 size: 19 residues. The ends were cut back, 6 bases at V and 0 bases at J, with 22 bases in the middle. The CDR3 sequence: CASMPGPDMLHSYNSPLHF. CDR3 coding DNA: TGCGCCAGCATGCCGGGCCCGGACATGCTACACTCCTATAATTCACCCCTCCACTTT.

Many counts were recorded for this clonotype. V is TRBV12-3 or TRBV12-4 and J is TRBJ2-5; D gene ambiguous. V was shortened by 3 bases and J by 4 bases, with 3 bases between the two germline ends. This CDR3 is built from 11 residues. The CDR3 protein is CASSFRETQYF. In nucleotides, the CDR3 is TGTGCCAGCAGTTTCCGAGAGACCCAGTACTTC.

This clonotype was recorded at least ten times. The rearrangement joins TRBV5-4 to TRBJ1-1, with D perhaps TRBD1 (6 bases). Germline V CDR1 and CDR2: SGHNT, YYREEE (reference sequence). The V and J ends lost 6 bases and 6 bases respectively, with 15 bases between them. The CDR3 runs to 13 residues. The CDR3 is CASTYGGAAEAFF. The CDR3 DNA sequence: TGTGCCAGCACCTACGGGGGGGCCGCTGAAGCTTTCTTT.

This clonotype came up many times. J is TRBJ2-7 and V is TRBV7-8, with D hard to call. V was cut by 4 bases and J by 4 bases, with 14 bases left in between. Per the germline V gene, CDR1 is SGHVS and CDR2 is FQNEAQ. This CDR3 region has 14 residues. CDR3 in amino acids: CASSSDPGWYEQYF. CDR3 nucleotide sequence: TGTGCCAGCAGCTCGGATCCGGGTTGGTACGAGCAGTACTTC. Combining the CDR3 with reference TRBV7-8 and TRBJ2-7 gives the whole variable domain GAGVSQSPRYKVAKRGQDVALRCDPISGHVSLFWYQQALGQGPEFLTYFQNEAQLDKSGLPSDRFFAERPEGSVSTLKIQRTQQEDSAVYLCASSSDPGWYEQYFGPGTRLTVT.

This clonotype has a handful of counts. V and J are TRBV7-2 and TRBJ2-7; D is possibly TRBD1 (6 bases). Germline values: CDR1 SGHTA, CDR2 FQGNSA. V dropped 5 bases and J dropped 0 bases, with 11 bases sitting between them. The CDR3 has 14 amino acids. The CDR3 region is CASSTGQISYEQYF. As DNA, the CDR3 is TGTGCCAGCAGCACTGGACAGATCTCCTACGAGCAGTACTTC.

The chain combines TRBV5-1 with TRBJ2-5; 7 bases match TRBD1. Germline CDR1 is SGHRS and CDR2 is YFSETQ. This CDR3 region has 14 residues. J was trimmed by 4 bases and V by 4 bases; bases with no gene match: 7. This chain's CDR3 is CASSLRQGGETQYF. The CDR3 DNA is TGCGCCAGCAGCCTTAGACAGGGTGGAGAGACCCAGTACTTC.

The chain employs TRBV7-9 and TRBJ2-7; 8 nucleotides match TRBD1. This CDR3 region has 16 residues. Germline V CDR1 and CDR2: SEHNR, FQNEAQ (reference sequence). After removal of 0 bases from V and 2 bases from J, the junction contained 6 bases not matched to a gene. This CDR3 reads CASSLAPDRDTYEQYF. The CDR3 bases are TGTGCCAGCAGCTTAGCGCCGGACAGGGACACCTACGAGCAGTACTTC.

The chain carries TRBV3-1 and TRBJ1-2; 9 positions match TRBD1. The CDR3 has 14 residues. CDR1 and CDR2 (germline): LGHDT, YNNKEL (reference sequence). V was clipped by 0 bases and J by 8 bases; unmatched bases: 4. This chain's CDR3 is CASSQEDRGGGYTF. The CDR3 nucleotides are TGTGCCAGCAGCCAAGAGGACAGGGGCGGCGGCTACACCTTC. The entire variable domain, with the rest obtained from reference TRBV3-1 and TRBJ1-2, is as follows: DTAVSQTPKYLVTQMGNDKSIKCEQNLGHDTMYWYKQDSKKFLKIMFSYNNKELIINETVPNRFSPKSPDKAHLNLHINSLELGDSAVYFCASSQEDRGGGYTFGSGTRLTVV.

This clonotype showed up just a few times. The gene calls are TRBV4-1 and TRBJ2-7, with D unclear. CDR1 MGHRA and CDR2 YSYEKL come from the germline V gene. V gave up 4 bases and J gave up 3 bases, with 10 bases separating them. This CDR3 spans 13 amino acids. CDR3 in DNA: TGCGCCAGCAGCCTCGGACCTTACTACGAGCAGTACTTC. Amino acid sequence: CASSLGPYYEQYF.

In this sample, this clonotype turned up a few times. The chain joins TRBV4-3 to TRBJ2-3, with D possibly being TRBD2 (6 bases). Between the trimmed V and J ends, which lost 1 base and 2 bases, there was a span of 13 bases. The CDR3 sequence is 16 residues long. The V gene's germline CDR1 is LGHNA and CDR2 YSLEER. The CDR3 DNA reads TGCGCCAGCAGCCAAGGCCAGCGGGTGTACACAGATACGCAGTATTTT. As protein: CASSQGQRVYTDTQYF.

V and J are TRBV3-2 and TRBJ2-2; the table's D call, TRBD1, has no DNA check behind it. TRBV3-2 is reported as a pseudogene. This CDR3 comprises 16 residues. In DNA form, the CDR3 reads TGTGCCAGCAGCCAAATACCGACAGGGGAGACCGGGGAGCTGTTTTTT. The encoded protein is CASSQIPTGETGELFF.

The chain carries TRBV2 and TRBJ1-3; perhaps TRBD1 as D (6 bases). Germline V gene data show CDR1 as SNHLY and CDR2 as FYNNEI. V gave up 7 bases and J gave up 0 bases, with 10 bases separating them. The CDR3 has 14 residues. The CDR3 protein is CASIGGHSGNTIYF. CDR3 in DNA: TGTGCCAGCATTGGGGGCCACTCTGGAAACACCATATATTTT.

The chain combines TRBV12-3 or TRBV12-4 with TRBJ1-2; weak D call: TRBD1 (5 bases). Trimming removed 7 bases from V and 5 bases from J, with 14 bases in between. The CDR3 is made up of 13 amino acids. The CDR3, as DNA: TGTGCCAGCACCTATCGGGACGGATATGGCTACACCTTC. This encodes CASTYRDGYGYTF.

This clonotype was counted at least ten times. The chain joins TRBV20-1 to TRBJ1-1; 8 bases agree with TRBD1. The CDR3 is made up of 15 amino acids. With V trimmed by 1 base and J by 4 bases, 8 bases remained unmatched. In germline, CDR1 is DFQATT, CDR2 SNEGSKA (reference sequence). The CDR3 here is CSARVGGQGLTEAFF. In DNA form, the CDR3 reads TGCAGTGCTAGAGTGGGTGGACAGGGACTCACTGAAGCTTTCTTT.

This clonotype was detected a few times. This chain connects TRBV6-1 to TRBJ2-1; D unresolved. Germline V CDR1 and CDR2: MNHNS, SASEGT. The CDR3 is 15 residues long. V was clipped by 3 bases and J by 1 base, with 10 bases between them. The CDR3 DNA follows: TGTGCCAGCAGTGATAATTCCCATTCCTACAATGAGCAGTTCTTC. This translates into CASSDNSHSYNEQFF.

This clonotype occurred a few times. This sequence joins TRBV7-2 and TRBJ2-1; D not resolved. V was clipped by 5 bases and J by 6 bases, with 20 bases between them. Germline values: CDR1 SGHTA, CDR2 FQGNSA. The CDR3 is 16 residues long. CDR3 sequence (DNA): TGTGCCAGCAGCCCCTCTACCGGATTTGGGGTCAATGAGCAGTTCTTC. Encoded protein: CASSPSTGFGVNEQFF. Full variable domain (remainder filled in from reference TRBV7-2 and TRBJ2-1): GAGVSQSPSNKVTEKGKDVELRCDPISGHTALYWYRQSLGQGLEFLIYFQGNSAPDKSGLPSDRFSAERTGGSVSTLTIQRTQQEDSAVYLCASSPSTGFGVNEQFFGPGTRLTVL.

The chain has TRBV6-2 or TRBV6-3 and TRBJ2-5; D possibly corresponds to TRBD2 (7 bases). CDR3 length: 16 amino acids. Trimming removed 7 bases at V and 3 bases at J, with 21 bases between. Germline loops: CDR1 MNHEY, CDR2 SVGEGT. The CDR3 region has the DNA TGTGCCAGCAAAGGAACACAGGGAGGGGATAAAGAGACCCAGTACTTC. Its translation: CASKGTQGGDKETQYF.

This clonotype came up many times. The genes are TRBV20-1 and TRBJ2-3; 14 nucleotides agree with TRBD2. This CDR3 is 19 amino acids long. Germline CDR1 DFQATT, CDR2 SNEGSKA (reference sequence). Trimming removed 5 bases from V and 7 bases from J; junction bases left unmatched: 20. For the CDR3, the DNA is TGCAGTGCTCACCCCAGTGGGACTAGCGGGGGAGGGGCTGCAAATACGCAGTATTTT. Amino acid sequence: CSAHPSGTSGGGAANTQYF.

This clonotype was recorded at least ten times. V is TRBV6-2 or TRBV6-3 and J is TRBJ2-1; no reliable D call. From germline, CDR1 is MNHEY and CDR2 SVGEGT. The ends were cut back, 5 bases at V and 1 base at J, with 6 bases in the middle. The CDR3 is 13 amino acids. In DNA form, the CDR3 reads TGTGCCAGCAGTACTGGGTCCTACAATGAGCAGTTCTTC. Translating it yields CASSTGSYNEQFF.